The count of the clone carrying this TCR beta chain is one. The source of the sample is a study of blood T cell repertoires in COVID-19. V shed 0 bases, J shed 0 bases, and the junction held 9 bases outside the gene matches. There are 19 residues in the CDR3. Germline V gene data show CDR1 as SGHRS and CDR2 as YFSETQ. Here immunoSEQ multiplex PCR was the method, and the copy in TCRdb shows in-frame clones only, minus some. Among 160,000 or so clones listed, about four fifths were seen once. Sequencing used peripheral blood. This sequence was found in a man between 65 and 85 years old who had recovered from COVID-19. The chain combines TRBV5-1 with TRBJ1-3, with 10 bases matching TRBD1. In DNA form, the CDR3 reads TGCGCCAGCAGCTTGGCACACGGGACAGGGGTTCCCTCTGGAAACACCATATATTTT. Protein sequence: CASSLAHGTGVPSGNTIYF.